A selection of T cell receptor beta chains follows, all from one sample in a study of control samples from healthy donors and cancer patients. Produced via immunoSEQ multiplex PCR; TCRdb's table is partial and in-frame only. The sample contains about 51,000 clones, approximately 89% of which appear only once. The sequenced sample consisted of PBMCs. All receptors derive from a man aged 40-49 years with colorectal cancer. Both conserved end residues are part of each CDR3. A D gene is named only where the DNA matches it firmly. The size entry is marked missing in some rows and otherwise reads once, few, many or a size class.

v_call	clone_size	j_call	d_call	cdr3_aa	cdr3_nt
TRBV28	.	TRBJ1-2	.	CASTAPGGYTF	TGTGCCAGCACGGCGCCGGGTGGCTACACCTTC
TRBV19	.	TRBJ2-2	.	CASSIQNTGELFF	TGTGCCAGTAGTATTCAGAACACCGGGGAGCTGTTTTTT
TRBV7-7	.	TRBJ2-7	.	CASSPGTALIYEQYF	TGTGCTAGCAGCCCCGGGACTGCCTTAATCTACGAGCAGTACTTC
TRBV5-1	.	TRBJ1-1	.	CASSLAERMNTEAFF	TGCGCCAGCAGCTTGGCCGAGAGAATGAACACTGAAGCTTTCTTT
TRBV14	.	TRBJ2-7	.	CASSQDEVKQYF	TGTGCCAGCAGCCAAGATGAGGTGAAGCAGTACTTC
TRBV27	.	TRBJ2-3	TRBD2	CASSSYLSGRFNTQYF	TGTGCCAGCAGTTCCTATCTGAGCGGGAGATTCAATACGCAGTATTTT
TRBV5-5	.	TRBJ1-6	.	CASSLAQSLSSPLHF	TGTGCCAGCAGCTTGGCACAGTCCCTAAGTTCACCCCTCCACTTT
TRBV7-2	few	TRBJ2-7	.	CASSHRTGSYEQYF	TGTGCCAGCAGCCACCGAACAGGGAGCTACGAGCAGTACTTC
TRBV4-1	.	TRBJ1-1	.	CASSQERVMGTEAFF	TGCGCCAGCAGCCAAGAACGGGTTATGGGCACTGAAGCTTTCTTT
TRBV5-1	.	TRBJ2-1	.	CASSLETLRSYNEQFF	TGCGCCAGCAGCTTGGAGACTCTCCGCTCCTACAATGAGCAGTTCTTC
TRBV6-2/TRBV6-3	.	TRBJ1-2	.	CASSQGGKDYGYTF	TGTGCCAGCAGCCAAGGGGGAAAGGACTATGGCTACACCTTC
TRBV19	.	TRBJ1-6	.	CASNSRDSKSSPLHF	TGTGCCAGTAATTCGAGGGACTCGAAGAGTTCACCCCTCCACTTT
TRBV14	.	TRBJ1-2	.	CASSQVAGFYGYTF	TGTGCCAGCAGCCAAGTCGCGGGGTTCTATGGCTACACCTTC
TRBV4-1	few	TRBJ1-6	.	CASSSYWSSPLHF	TGCGCCAGCAGCTCCTATTGGAGTTCACCCCTCCACTTT
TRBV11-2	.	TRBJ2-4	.	CASSPRRGIKNIQYF	TGTGCCAGCAGTCCCCGACGGGGGATCAAAAACATTCAGTACTTC
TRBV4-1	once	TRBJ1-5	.	CASSQDPGRGQPQHF	TGCGCCAGCAGCCAAGATCCAGGGAGGGGACAGCCCCAGCATTTT
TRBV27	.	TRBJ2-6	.	CASSLYPSAGANVLTF	TGTGCCAGCAGTTTATACCCCAGTGCTGGGGCCAACGTCCTGACTTTC
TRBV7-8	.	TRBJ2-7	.	CASSLAFGYEQYF	TGTGCCAGCAGCTTAGCGTTTGGTTACGAGCAGTACTTC
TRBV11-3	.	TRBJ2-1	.	CASSPGYEQFF	TGTGCCAGCAGCCCGGGTTATGAGCAGTTCTTC
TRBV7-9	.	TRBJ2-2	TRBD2	CASSLTGGPNTGELFF	TGTGCCAGCAGCTTAACGGGAGGGCCAAACACCGGGGAGCTGTTTTTT
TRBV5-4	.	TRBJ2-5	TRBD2	CASRSGTRETQYF	TGTGCCAGCAGGTCCGGGACTAGAGAGACCCAGTACTTC
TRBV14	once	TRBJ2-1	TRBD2	CASSQPGLAGVGEQFF	TGTGCCAGCAGCCAACCGGGACTAGCGGGAGTGGGTGAGCAGTTCTTC
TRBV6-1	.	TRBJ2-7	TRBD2	CASSEGRSGRRYEQYF	TGTGCCAGCAGTGAAGGAAGGAGCGGGAGGCGCTACGAGCAGTACTTC
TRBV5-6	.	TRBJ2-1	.	CASSQTRGHGDEQFF	TGTGCCAGCAGCCAGACTCGAGGCCACGGGGATGAGCAGTTCTTC
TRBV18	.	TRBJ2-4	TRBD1	CASSPPRTGPLIQYF	TGTGCCAGCTCACCACCTAGGACAGGCCCTCTCATTCAGTACTTC
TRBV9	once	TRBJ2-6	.	CASSVGSSGANVLTF	TGTGCCAGCAGCGTAGGCAGCTCTGGGGCCAACGTCCTGACTTTC
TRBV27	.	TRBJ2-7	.	CASSITGGVYEQYF	TGTGCCAGCAGTATAACAGGAGGGGTCTACGAGCAGTACTTC
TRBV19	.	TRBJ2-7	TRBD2	CASSRDYYEQYF	TGTGCCAGTAGTAGGGACTACTACGAGCAGTACTTC
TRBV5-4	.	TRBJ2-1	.	CASSLDGYNEQFF	TGTGCCAGCAGCTTGGATGGGTACAATGAGCAGTTCTTC
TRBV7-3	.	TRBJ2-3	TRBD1	CASSSTGTATDTQYF	TGTGCCAGCAGCTCAACCGGGACAGCCACAGATACGCAGTATTTT
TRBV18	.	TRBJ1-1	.	CASSPREAAEAFF	TGTGCCAGCTCACCCAGGGAAGCGGCTGAAGCTTTCTTT
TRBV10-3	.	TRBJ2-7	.	CAISLSGISYEQYF	TGTGCCATCAGCCTAAGTGGCATTTCCTACGAGCAGTACTTC
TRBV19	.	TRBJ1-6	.	CASKTAFNSPLHF	TGTGCCAGTAAGACTGCTTTTAATTCACCCCTCCACTTT
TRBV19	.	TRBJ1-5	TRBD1	CASSIDRGGNQPQHF	TGTGCCAGTAGTATCGACAGGGGTGGCAATCAGCCCCAGCATTTT
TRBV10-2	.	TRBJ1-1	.	CASSDEGGQPNTEAFF	TGCGCCAGCAGTGACGAAGGCGGACAGCCGAACACTGAAGCTTTCTTT
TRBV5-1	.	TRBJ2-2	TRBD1	CASSFPGQGILFF	TGCGCCAGCAGCTTTCCGGGACAGGGTATACTGTTTTTT
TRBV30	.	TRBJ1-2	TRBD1	CAWSLKGGQGVYGYTF	TGTGCCTGGAGCCTCAAAGGGGGACAGGGGGTGTATGGCTACACCTTC
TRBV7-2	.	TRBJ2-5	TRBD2	CASSFLSGRGETQYF	TGTGCCAGCAGCTTCCTTAGCGGGAGGGGGGAGACCCAGTACTTC
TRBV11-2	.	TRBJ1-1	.	CASSTLRTTERDFF	TGTGCCAGCAGCACCCTCAGGACGACCGAAAGGGATTTCTTT
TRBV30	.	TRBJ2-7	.	CAWAGAAYEQYF	TGTGCCTGGGCAGGGGCAGCATACGAGCAGTACTTC
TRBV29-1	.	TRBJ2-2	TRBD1	CSVDGTGVGELFF	TGCAGCGTTGATGGGACAGGGGTCGGGGAGCTGTTTTTT
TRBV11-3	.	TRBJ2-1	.	CASSPGTLGNEQFF	TGTGCCAGCAGCCCCGGAACACTAGGGAATGAGCAGTTCTTC
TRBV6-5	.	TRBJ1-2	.	CASLRTANYGYTF	TGTGCCAGTCTGCGGACAGCTAACTATGGCTACACCTTC
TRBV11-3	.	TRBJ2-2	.	CASSSFAGELFF	TGTGCCAGCAGCTCTTTTGCCGGGGAGCTGTTTTTT
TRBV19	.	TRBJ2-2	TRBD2	CATTTSGRARDTGELFF	TGTGCCACCACGACTAGCGGGAGGGCCAGGGACACCGGGGAGCTGTTTTTT
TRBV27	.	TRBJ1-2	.	CASSRGGTNYGYTF	TGTGCCAGCAGTAGAGGGGGAACTAACTATGGCTACACCTTC
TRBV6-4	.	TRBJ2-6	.	CASGTGPSGANVLTF	TGTGCCAGCGGGACGGGTCCCTCTGGGGCCAACGTCCTGACTTTC
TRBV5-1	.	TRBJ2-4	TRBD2	CASSLEASGIQYF	TGCGCCAGCAGCTTGGAGGCTAGCGGCATTCAGTACTTC
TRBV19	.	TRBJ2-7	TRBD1	CASSLGTGMIYEQYF	TGTGCCAGTAGTTTAGGGACAGGGATGATCTACGAGCAGTACTTC
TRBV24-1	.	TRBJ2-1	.	CATSDSILKEFF	TGTGCCACCAGTGATTCGATTCTCAAGGAGTTCTTC
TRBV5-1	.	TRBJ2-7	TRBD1	CASSPGTVIYEQYF	TGCGCCAGCAGCCCGGGGACAGTGATCTACGAGCAGTACTTC
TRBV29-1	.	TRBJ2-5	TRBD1	CSGTGGPQETQYF	TGCAGCGGCACAGGGGGACCCCAAGAGACCCAGTACTTC
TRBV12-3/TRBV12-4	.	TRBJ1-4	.	CASSPTDGEKLFF	TGTGCCAGCAGTCCTACAGACGGCGAAAAACTGTTTTTT
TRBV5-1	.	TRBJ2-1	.	CASSVDKMGNEQFF	TGCGCCAGCAGCGTGGACAAAATGGGGAATGAGCAGTTCTTC
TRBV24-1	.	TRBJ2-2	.	CATSDLLGTTGELFF	TGTGCCACCAGTGATTTGCTGGGGACTACCGGGGAGCTGTTTTTT
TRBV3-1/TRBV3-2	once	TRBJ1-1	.	CASSPTRVMNTEAFF	TGTGCCAGCAGCCCGACCCGCGTGATGAACACTGAAGCTTTCTTT
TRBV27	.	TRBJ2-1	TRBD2	CASSLGLLAATPKYNEQFF	TGTGCCAGCAGTTTAGGATTACTAGCGGCTACCCCTAAGTACAATGAGCAGTTCTTC
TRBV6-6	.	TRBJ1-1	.	CASSPQGGTEAFF	TGTGCCAGCAGTCCACAGGGCGGCACTGAAGCTTTCTTT
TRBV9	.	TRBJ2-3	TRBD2	CASSGPRSGRQDTQYF	TGTGCCAGCAGCGGCCCGAGGAGCGGGAGGCAAGATACGCAGTATTTT